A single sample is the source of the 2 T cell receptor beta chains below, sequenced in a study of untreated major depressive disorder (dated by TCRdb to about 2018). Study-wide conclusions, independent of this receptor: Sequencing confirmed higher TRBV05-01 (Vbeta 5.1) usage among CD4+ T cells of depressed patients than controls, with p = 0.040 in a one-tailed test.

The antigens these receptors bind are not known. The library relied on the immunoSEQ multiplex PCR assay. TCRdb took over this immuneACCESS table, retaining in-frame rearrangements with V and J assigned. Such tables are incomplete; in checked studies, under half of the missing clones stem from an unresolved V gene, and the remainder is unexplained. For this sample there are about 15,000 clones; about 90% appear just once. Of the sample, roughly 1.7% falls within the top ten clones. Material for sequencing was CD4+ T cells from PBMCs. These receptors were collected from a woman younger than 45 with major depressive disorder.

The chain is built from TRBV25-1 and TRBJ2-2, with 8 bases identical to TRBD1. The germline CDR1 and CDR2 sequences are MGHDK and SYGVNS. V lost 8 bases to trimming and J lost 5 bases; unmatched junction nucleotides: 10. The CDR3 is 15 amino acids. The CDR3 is CASGTGQGRTGELFF. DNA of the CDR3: TGTGCCAGCGGGACCGGACAGGGCCGAACCGGGGAGCTGTTTTTT.

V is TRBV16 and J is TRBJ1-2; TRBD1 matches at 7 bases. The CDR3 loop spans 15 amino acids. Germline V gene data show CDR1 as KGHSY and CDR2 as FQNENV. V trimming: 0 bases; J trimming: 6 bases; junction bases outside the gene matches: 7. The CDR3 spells CASSQSWEGADGYTF. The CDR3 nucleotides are TGTGCCAGCAGCCAATCGTGGGAGGGGGCGGATGGCTACACCTTC.